A selection of T cell receptor beta chains follows, all from one sample in a study of T-cell reconstitution after alpha-beta-depleted transplantation in children. TCRdb reprocessed the PCR reads with MiXCR, giving one entry per CDR3 protein. The sample consists of about 980,000 distinct CDR3 sequences, less than 30% of them appearing once. Sequenced material: PBMCs, mostly from graft donor cells, taken 360 days after TCRalphabeta/CD19-depleted stem cell transplant. Receptors were obtained from a boy under three years old who had a stem cell transplant for SCID, so the T cells may come from the graft donor. The CDR3 runs from the conserved cysteine through the conserved F or W. A D gene is named only where the DNA matches it firmly. Size is stated for part of the rows, as once, few or many counts, or as a class when the clone is expanded.

v_call: TRBV12-3/TRBV12-4
clone_size: NA
j_call: TRBJ2-2
cdr3_length: 14
d_call: TRBD1
cdr3_aa: CASSKQGFTGELFF
cdr3_nt: TGTGCCAGCAGTAAACAGGGGTTCACCGGGGAGCTGTTTTTT

v_call: TRBV5-1
clone_size: few
j_call: TRBJ2-4
cdr3_length: 14
d_call: NA
cdr3_aa: CASSLEGAENIQYF
cdr3_nt: TGCGCCAGCAGCTTGGAAGGGGCAGAAAACATTCAGTACTTC

v_call: TRBV3-1
clone_size: NA
j_call: TRBJ2-7
cdr3_length: 16
d_call: TRBD2
cdr3_aa: CASSGGLAGSSYEQYF
cdr3_nt: TGTGCCAGCAGCGGGGGACTAGCGGGGAGCTCCTACGAGCAGTACTTC

v_call: TRBV12-3/TRBV12-4
clone_size: NA
j_call: TRBJ2-1
cdr3_length: 15
d_call: NA
cdr3_aa: CASSTGPSSYNEQFF
cdr3_nt: TGTGCCAGCAGTACAGGGCCGAGCTCCTACAATGAGCAGTTCTTC

v_call: TRBV10-3
clone_size: NA
j_call: TRBJ1-1
cdr3_length: 11
d_call: NA
cdr3_aa: CAIRGPSEAFF
cdr3_nt: TGTGCCATCAGGGGGCCTTCTGAAGCTTTCTTT

v_call: TRBV27
clone_size: NA
j_call: TRBJ2-3
cdr3_length: 17
d_call: NA
cdr3_aa: CAREGRRRTRRTDTQYF
cdr3_nt: TGTGCCAGGGAGGGTCGGCGGCGGACGAGACGGACAGATACGCAGTATTTT

v_call: TRBV4-1
clone_size: NA
j_call: TRBJ2-5
cdr3_length: 15
d_call: TRBD2
cdr3_aa: CASSRPGGGKETQYF
cdr3_nt: TGCGCCAGCAGCCGCCCTGGCGGGGGAAAAGAGACCCAGTACTTC

v_call: TRBV12-3/TRBV12-4
clone_size: NA
j_call: TRBJ1-1
cdr3_length: 14
d_call: NA
cdr3_aa: CASSLAGVDTEAFF
cdr3_nt: TGTGCCAGCAGTTTAGCGGGGGTCGATACTGAAGCTTTCTTT

v_call: TRBV12-3/TRBV12-4
clone_size: NA
j_call: TRBJ2-5
cdr3_length: 14
d_call: NA
cdr3_aa: CASSPRGGWETQYF
cdr3_nt: TGTGCCAGCAGCCCTAGGGGGGGCTGGGAGACCCAGTACTTC

v_call: TRBV6-2/TRBV6-3
clone_size: few
j_call: TRBJ1-5
cdr3_length: 14
d_call: NA
cdr3_aa: CASSYRESNQPQHF
cdr3_nt: TGTGCCAGCAGTTACAGGGAGAGCAATCAGCCCCAGCATTTT

v_call: TRBV20-1
clone_size: few
j_call: TRBJ1-5
cdr3_length: 14
d_call: NA
cdr3_aa: CSARGPLGAQPQHF
cdr3_nt: TGCAGTGCTAGAGGGCCACTTGGGGCTCAGCCCCAGCATTTT

v_call: TRBV7-2
clone_size: NA
j_call: TRBJ2-1
cdr3_length: 16
d_call: NA
cdr3_aa: CASSSFRGHSYNEQFF
cdr3_nt: TGTGCCAGCAGCTCCTTCCGGGGTCACTCCTACAATGAGCAGTTCTTC

v_call: TRBV12-3/TRBV12-4
clone_size: few
j_call: TRBJ2-5
cdr3_length: 15
d_call: NA
cdr3_aa: CASSPGTAIQETQYF
cdr3_nt: TGTGCCAGCAGTCCAGGGACCGCAATCCAAGAGACCCAGTACTTC

v_call: TRBV2
clone_size: NA
j_call: TRBJ2-7
cdr3_length: 13
d_call: TRBD1
cdr3_aa: CASMDRTEYEQYF
cdr3_nt: TGTGCCAGCATGGACAGGACAGAATACGAGCAGTACTTC

v_call: TRBV20-1
clone_size: NA
j_call: TRBJ1-1
cdr3_length: 14
d_call: NA
cdr3_aa: CSARVNAANTEAFF
cdr3_nt: TGCAGTGCTAGAGTTAACGCAGCGAACACTGAAGCTTTCTTT

v_call: TRBV18
clone_size: many
j_call: TRBJ1-6
cdr3_length: 14
d_call: NA
cdr3_aa: CASSPVWNQKTLHF
cdr3_nt: TGTGCCAGCTCACCAGTCTGGAATCAAAAGACCCTCCACTTT